The entry below describes one TCR beta chain. Trimming cost V 3 bases and J 3 bases, with 21 bases left between them. Per the germline V gene, CDR1 is MNHNS and CDR2 is SASEGT. The CDR3 totals 17 residues. TCRdb keeps only in-frame clones here, not all; method: immunoSEQ multiplex PCR. The data contain 95,000 or so clones, approximately 91% of them singletons. This sample is drawn from a study of blood T cell repertoires in COVID-19. Across the study: Sites in the United States, Italy and Spain provided acute and convalescent COVID-19 samples. T cells, B-cell-depleted T cells, or PBMCs provided the cDNA or gDNA that served as material.

The sequenced sample consisted of peripheral blood. This TCR was sampled from a woman in her 70s with acute or convalescent COVID-19. The genes are TRBV6-1 and TRBJ2-7; a possible D gene is TRBD1 (6 bases). The CDR3 sequence is CASSEKAWGTSLYEQYF. Here the CDR3 DNA reads TGTGCCAGCAGTGAGAAGGCGTGGGGGACAAGCCTCTACGAGCAGTACTTC.